The clone carrying this T cell receptor beta chain was detected many times. Antigen specificity is unknown. This specimen belongs to a study of identical twins. Study-wide findings and caveats: An excess of low generation probability was shown by twin-shared out-of-frame alpha sequences.

With template switching, a universal primer site was added, and the cDNA carried unique molecular identifiers. In TCRdb, the 5' RACE reads were re-called with MiXCR into one record per CDR3 protein. Among 260,000 or so distinct CDR3 sequences listed, approximately 7.9% were seen once. Germline CDR1 reads DFQATT; CDR2 reads SNEGSKA (reference sequence). CDR3 length: 18 residues. V was clipped by 1 base and J by 0 bases; unmatched bases: 9. Everyone who donated was a healthy Caucasian. This sample was also put to use in a study of yellow fever vaccine responses in identical twins.

The sequence came from a woman aged 18-30 years in good health. The chain carries TRBV20-1 and TRBJ2-2; 9 nucleotides agree with TRBD2. The sample was CD8+ T cells sorted from blood. The CDR3: CSARAFGTSLSNTGELFF. The DNA for the CDR3 is TGCAGTGCTAGAGCCTTCGGGACTAGCCTTTCGAACACCGGGGAGCTGTTTTTT.